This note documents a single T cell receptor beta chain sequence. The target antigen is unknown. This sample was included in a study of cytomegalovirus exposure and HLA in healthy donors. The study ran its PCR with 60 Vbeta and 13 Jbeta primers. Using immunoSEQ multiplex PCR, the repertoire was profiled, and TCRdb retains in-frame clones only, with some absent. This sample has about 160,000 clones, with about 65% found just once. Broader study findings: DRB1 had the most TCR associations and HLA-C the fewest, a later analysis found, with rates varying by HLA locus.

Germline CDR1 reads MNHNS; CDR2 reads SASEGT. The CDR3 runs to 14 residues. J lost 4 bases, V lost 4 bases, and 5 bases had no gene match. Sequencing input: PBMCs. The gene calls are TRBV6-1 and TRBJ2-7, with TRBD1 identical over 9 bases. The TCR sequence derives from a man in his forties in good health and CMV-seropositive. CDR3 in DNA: TGTGCCAGCAGTGGAGGACAGGGGTGGTACGAGCAGTACTTC. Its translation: CASSGGQGWYEQYF.